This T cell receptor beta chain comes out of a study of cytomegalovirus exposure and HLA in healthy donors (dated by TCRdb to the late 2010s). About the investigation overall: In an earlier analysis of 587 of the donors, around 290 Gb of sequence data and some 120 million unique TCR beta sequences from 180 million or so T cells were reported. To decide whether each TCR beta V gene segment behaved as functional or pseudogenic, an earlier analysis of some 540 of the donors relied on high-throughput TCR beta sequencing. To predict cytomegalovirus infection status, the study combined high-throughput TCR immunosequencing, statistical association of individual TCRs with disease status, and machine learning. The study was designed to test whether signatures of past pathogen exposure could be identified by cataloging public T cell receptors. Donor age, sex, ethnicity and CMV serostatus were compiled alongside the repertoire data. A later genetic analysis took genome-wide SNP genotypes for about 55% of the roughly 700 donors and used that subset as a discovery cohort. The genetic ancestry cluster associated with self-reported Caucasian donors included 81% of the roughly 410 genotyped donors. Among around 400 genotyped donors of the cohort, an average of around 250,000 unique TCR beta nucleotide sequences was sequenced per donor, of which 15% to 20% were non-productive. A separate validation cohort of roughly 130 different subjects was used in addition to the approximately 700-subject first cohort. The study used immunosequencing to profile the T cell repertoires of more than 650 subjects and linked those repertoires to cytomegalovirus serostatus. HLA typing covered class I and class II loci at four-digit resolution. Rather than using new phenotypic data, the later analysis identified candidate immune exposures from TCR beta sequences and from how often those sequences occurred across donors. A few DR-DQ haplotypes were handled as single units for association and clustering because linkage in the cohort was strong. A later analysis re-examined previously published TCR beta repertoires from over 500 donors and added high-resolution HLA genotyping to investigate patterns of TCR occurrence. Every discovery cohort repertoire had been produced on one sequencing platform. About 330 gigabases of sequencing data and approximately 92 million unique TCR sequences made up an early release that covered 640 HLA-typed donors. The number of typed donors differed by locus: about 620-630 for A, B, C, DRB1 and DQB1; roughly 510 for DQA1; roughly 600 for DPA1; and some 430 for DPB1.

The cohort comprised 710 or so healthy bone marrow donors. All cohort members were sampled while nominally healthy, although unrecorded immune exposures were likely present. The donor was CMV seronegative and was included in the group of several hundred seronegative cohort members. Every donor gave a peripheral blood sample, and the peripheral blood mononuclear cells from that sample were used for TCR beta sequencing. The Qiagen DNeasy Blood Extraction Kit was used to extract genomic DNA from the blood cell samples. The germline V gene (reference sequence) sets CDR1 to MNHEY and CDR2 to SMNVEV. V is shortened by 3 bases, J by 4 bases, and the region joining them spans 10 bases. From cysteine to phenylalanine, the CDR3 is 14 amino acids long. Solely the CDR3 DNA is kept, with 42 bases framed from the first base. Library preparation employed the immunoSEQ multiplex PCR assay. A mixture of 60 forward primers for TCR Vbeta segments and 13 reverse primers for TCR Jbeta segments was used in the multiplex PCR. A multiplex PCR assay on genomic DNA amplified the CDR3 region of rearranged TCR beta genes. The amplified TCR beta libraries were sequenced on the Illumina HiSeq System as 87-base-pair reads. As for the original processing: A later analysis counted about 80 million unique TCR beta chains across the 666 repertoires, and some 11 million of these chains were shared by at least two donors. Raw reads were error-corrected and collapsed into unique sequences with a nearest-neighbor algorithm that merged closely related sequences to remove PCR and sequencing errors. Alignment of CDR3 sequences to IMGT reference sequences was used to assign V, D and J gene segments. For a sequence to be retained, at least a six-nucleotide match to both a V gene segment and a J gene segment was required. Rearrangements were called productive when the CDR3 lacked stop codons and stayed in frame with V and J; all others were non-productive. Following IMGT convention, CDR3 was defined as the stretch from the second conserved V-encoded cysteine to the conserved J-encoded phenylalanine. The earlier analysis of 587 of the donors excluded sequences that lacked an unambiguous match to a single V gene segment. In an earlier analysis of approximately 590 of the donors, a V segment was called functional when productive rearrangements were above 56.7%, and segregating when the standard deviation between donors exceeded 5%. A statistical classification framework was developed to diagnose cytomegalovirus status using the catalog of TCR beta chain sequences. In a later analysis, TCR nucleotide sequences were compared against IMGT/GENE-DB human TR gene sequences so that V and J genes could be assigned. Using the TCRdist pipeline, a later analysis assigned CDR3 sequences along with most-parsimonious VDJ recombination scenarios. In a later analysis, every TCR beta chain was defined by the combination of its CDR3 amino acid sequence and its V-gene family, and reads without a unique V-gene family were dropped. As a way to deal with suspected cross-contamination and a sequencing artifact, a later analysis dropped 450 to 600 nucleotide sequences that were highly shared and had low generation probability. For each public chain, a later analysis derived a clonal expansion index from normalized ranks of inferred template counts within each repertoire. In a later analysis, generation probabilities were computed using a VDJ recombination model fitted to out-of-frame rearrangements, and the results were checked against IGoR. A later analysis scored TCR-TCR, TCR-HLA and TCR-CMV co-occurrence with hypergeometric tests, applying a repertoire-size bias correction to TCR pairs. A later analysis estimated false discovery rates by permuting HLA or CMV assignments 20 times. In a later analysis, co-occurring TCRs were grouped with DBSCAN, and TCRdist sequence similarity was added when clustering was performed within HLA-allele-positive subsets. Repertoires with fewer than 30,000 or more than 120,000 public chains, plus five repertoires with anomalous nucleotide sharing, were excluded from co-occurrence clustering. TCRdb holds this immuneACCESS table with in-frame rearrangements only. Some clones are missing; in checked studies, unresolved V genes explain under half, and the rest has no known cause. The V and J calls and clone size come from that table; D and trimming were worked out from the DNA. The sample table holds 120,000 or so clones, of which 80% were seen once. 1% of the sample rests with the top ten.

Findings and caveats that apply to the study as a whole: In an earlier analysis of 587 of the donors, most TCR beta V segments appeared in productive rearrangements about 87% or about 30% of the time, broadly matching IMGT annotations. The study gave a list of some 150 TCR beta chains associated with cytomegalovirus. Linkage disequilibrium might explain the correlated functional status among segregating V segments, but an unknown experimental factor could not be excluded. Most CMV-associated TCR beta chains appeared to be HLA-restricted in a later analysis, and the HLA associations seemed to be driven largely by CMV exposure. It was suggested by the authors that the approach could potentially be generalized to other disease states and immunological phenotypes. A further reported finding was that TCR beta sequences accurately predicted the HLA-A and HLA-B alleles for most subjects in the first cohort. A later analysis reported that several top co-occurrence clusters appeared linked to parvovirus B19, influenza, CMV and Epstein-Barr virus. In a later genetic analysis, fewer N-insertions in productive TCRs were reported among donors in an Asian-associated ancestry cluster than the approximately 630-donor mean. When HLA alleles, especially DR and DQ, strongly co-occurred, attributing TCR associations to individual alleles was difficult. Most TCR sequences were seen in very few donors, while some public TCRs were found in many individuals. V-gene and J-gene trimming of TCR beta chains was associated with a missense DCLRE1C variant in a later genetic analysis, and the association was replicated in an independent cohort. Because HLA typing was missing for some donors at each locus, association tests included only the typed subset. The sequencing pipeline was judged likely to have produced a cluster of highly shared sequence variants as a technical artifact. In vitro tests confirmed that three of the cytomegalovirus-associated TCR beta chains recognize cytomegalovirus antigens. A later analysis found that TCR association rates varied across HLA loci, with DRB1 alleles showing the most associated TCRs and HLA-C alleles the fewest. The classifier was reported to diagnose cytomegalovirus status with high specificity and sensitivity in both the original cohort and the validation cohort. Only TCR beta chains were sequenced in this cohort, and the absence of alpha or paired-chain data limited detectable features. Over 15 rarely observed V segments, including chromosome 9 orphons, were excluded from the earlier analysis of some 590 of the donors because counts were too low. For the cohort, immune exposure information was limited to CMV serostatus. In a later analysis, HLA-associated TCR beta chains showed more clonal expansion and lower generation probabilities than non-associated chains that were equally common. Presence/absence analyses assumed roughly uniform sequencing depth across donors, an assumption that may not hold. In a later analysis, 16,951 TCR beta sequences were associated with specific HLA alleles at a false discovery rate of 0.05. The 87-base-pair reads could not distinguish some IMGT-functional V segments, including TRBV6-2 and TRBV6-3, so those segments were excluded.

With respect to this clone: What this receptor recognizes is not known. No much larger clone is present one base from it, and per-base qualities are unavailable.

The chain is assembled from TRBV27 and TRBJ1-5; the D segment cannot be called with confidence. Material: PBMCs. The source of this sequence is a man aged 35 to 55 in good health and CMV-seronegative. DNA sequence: TGTGCCAGCAGTTTCACGGGGATTAATCAGCCCCAGCATTTT. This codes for CASSFTGINQPQHF.